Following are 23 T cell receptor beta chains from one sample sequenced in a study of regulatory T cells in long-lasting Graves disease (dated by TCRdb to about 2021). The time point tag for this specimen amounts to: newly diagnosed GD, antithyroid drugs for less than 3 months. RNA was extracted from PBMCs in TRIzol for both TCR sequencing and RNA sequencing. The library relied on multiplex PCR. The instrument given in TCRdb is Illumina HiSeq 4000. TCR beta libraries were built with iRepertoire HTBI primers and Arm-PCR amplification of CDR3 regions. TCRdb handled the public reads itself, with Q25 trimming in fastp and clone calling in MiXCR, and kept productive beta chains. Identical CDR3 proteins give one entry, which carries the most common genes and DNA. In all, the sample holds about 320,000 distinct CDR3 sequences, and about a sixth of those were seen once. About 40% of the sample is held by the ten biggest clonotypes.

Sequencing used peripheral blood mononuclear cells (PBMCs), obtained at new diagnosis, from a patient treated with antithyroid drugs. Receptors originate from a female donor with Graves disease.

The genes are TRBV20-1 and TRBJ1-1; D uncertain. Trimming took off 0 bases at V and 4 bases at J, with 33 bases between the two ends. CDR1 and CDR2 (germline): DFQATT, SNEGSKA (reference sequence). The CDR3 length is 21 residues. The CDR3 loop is CSARDRPRILLAWKFSTEAFF. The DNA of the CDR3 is TGCAGTGCTAGAGACCGACCGCGCATTCTACTCGCTTGGAAATTTAGCACTGAAGCTTTCTTT.

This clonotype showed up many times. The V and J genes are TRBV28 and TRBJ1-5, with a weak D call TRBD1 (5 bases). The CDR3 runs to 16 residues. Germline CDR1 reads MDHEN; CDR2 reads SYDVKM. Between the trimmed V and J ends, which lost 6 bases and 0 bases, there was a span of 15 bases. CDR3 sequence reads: CASSGGILYSNQPQHF. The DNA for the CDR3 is TGTGCCAGCAGCGGGGGGATACTTTATAGCAATCAGCCCCAGCATTTT.

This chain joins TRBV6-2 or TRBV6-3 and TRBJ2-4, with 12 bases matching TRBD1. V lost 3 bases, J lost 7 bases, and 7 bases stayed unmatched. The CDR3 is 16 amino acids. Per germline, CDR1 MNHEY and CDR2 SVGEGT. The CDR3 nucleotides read TGTGCCAGCAGTTATTCCGGGACAGGGGGCAAGAACATTCAGTACTTC. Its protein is CASSYSGTGGKNIQYF.

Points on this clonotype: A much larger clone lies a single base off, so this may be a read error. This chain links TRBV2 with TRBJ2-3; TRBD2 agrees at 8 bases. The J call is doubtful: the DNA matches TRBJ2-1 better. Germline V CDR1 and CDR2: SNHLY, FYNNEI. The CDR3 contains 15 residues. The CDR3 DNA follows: TGTGCCAGCAGTGAAGCGAGCGGGAGAACCTACGAGCAGTTCTTC. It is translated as CASSEASGRTYEQFF.

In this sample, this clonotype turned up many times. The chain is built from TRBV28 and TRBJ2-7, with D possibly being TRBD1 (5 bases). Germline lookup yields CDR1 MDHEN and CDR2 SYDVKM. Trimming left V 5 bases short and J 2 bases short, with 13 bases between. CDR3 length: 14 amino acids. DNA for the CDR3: TGTGCCAGCAGTACAGGAACCATTACCTACGAGCAGTACTTC. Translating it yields CASSTGTITYEQYF.

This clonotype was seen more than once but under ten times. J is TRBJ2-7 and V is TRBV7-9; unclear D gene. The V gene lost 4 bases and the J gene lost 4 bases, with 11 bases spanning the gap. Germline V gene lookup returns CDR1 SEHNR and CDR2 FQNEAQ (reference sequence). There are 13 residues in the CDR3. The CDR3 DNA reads TGTGCCAGCAGCTCACCGGAGAGTTACGAGCAGTACTTC. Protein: CASSSPESYEQYF.

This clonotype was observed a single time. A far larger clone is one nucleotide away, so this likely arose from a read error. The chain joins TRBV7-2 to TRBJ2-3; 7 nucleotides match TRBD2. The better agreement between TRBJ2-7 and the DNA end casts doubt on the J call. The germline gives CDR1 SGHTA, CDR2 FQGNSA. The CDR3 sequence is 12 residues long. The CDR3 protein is CASSLLAAEQYF. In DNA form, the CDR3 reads TGTGCCAGCAGCTTACTAGCGGCTGAGCAGTACTTC.

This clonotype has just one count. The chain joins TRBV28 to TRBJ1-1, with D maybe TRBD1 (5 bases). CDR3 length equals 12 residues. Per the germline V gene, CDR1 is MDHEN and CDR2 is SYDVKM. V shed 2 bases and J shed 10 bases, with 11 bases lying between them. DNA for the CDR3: TGTGCCAGCAGTTTACCGGGACTCGGAGCTTTCTTT. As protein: CASSLPGLGAFF.

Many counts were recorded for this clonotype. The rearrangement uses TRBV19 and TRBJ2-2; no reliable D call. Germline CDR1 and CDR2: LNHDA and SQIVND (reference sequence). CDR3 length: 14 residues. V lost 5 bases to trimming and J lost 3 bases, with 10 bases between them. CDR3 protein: CASSPSPYTGELFF. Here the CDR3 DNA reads TGTGCCAGTAGTCCATCACCGTACACCGGGGAGCTGTTTTTT.

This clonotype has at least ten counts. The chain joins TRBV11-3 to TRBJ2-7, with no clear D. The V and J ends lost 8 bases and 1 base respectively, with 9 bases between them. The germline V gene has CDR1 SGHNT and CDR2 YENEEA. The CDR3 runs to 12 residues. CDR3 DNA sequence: TGTGCCAGCGAAGACGGTTCCTACGAGCAGTACTTC. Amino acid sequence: CASEDGSYEQYF. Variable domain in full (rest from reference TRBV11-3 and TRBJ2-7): EAGVVQSPRYKIIEKKQPVAFWCNPISGHNTLYWYLQNLGQGPELLIRYENEEAVDDSQLPKDRFSAERLKGVDSTLKIQPAELGDSAVYLCASEDGSYEQYFGPGTRLTVT.

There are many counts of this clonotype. The CDR3 DNA follows: TGTGCCAGCAGCCCGACAGGGGGTCTTGACACTGAAGCTTTCTTT. Amino acid sequence: CASSPTGGLDTEAFF. The V and J genes are TRBV7-3 and TRBJ1-1; 9 nucleotides match TRBD1. The CDR3 sequence is 15 residues long. The trim removed 5 bases at V and 3 bases at J, leaving 7 bases unmatched. CDR1 and CDR2 (germline): SGHTA, FQGTGA.

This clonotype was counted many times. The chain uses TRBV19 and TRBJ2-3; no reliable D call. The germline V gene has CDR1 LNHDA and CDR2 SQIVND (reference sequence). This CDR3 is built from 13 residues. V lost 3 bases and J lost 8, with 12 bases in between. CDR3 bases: TGTGCCAGTAGTATCGGGCAGCCAGTTACGCAGTATTTT. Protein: CASSIGQPVTQYF.

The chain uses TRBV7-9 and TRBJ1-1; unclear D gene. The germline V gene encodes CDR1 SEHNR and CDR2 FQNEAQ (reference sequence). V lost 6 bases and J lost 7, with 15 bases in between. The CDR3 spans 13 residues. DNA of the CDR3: TGTGCCAGCAGTTCGGTGACGGAGGTTGAAGCTTTCTTT. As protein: CASSSVTEVEAFF.

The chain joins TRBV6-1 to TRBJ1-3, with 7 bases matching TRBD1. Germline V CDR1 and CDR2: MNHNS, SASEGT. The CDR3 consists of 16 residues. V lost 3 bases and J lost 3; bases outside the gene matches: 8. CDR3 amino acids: CASSEAPPGGGNTIYF. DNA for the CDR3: TGTGCCAGCAGTGAGGCCCCGCCAGGGGGTGGAAACACCATATATTTT.

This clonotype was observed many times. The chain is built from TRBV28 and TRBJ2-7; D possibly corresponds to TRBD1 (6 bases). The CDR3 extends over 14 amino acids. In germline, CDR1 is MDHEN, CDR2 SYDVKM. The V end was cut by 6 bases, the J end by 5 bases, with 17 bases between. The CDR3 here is CASSTSATGDEQYF. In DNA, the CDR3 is TGTGCCAGCAGCACGTCCGCGACAGGAGACGAGCAGTACTTC.

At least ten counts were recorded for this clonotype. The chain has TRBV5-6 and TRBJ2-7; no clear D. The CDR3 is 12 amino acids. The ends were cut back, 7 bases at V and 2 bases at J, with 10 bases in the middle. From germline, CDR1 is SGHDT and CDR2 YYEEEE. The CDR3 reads CASGESPYEQYF. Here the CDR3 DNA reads TGTGCCAGCGGGGAATCCCCCTACGAGCAGTACTTC.

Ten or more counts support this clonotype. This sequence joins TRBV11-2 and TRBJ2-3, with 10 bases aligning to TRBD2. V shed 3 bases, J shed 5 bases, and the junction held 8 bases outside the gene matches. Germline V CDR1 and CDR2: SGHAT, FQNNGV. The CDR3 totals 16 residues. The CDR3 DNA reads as TGTGCCAGCAGCTTGACAGCGGGAGGGCCCAAAGATACGCAGTATTTT. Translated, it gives CASSLTAGGPKDTQYF. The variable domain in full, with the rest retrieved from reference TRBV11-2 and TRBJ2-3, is EAGVAQSPRYKIIEKRQSVAFWCNPISGHATLYWYQQILGQGPKLLIQFQNNGVVDDSQLPKDRFSAERLKGVDSTLKIQPAKLEDSAVYLCASSLTAGGPKDTQYFGPGTRLTVL.

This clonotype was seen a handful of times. CDR3 loop: CASSSNLQGPRDGYTF. The CDR3 nucleotides read TGTGCCAGCAGTTCAAACCTACAGGGGCCTAGAGATGGCTACACCTTC. The chain employs TRBV6-5 and TRBJ1-2; 7 positions match TRBD1. This CDR3 has 16 residues. With V trimmed by 4 bases and J by 6 bases, 14 bases remained unmatched. Germline loops: CDR1 MNHEY, CDR2 SVGAGI.

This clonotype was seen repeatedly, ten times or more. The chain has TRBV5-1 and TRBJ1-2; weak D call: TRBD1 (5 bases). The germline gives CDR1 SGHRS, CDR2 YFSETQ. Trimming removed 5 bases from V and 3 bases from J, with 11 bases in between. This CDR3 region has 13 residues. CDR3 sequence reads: CASRPGQHYGYTF. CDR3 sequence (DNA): TGCGCCAGCAGGCCGGGGCAACACTATGGCTACACCTTC.

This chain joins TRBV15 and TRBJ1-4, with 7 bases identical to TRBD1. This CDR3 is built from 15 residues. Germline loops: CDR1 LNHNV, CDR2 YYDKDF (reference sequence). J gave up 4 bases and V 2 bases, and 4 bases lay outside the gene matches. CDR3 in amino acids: CATSRHRGVNEKLFF. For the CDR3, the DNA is TGTGCCACCAGCAGACACAGGGGCGTTAATGAAAAACTGTTTTTT.

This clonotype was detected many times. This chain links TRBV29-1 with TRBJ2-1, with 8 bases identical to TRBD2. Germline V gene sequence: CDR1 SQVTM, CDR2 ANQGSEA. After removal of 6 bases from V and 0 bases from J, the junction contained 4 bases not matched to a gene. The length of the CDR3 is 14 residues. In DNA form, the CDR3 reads TGCAGCGTACCCAGCGGGAGCTCCTACAATGAGCAGTTCTTC. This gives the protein CSVPSGSSYNEQFF.

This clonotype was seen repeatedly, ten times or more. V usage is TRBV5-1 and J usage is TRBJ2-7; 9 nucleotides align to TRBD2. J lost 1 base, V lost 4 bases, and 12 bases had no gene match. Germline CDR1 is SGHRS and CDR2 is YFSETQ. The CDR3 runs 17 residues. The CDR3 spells CASSLGGSSGASYEQYF. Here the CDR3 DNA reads TGCGCCAGCAGCCTTGGAGGGTCTAGCGGGGCGTCCTACGAGCAGTACTTC.

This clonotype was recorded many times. DNA of the CDR3: TGTGCCAGCAGTGAAGCGAGGGGGGCGAATCAGCCCCAGCATTTT. Its protein is CASSEARGANQPQHF. The chain recombines TRBV6-1 with TRBJ1-5; a weak D match, TRBD1 (6 bases). The CDR3 consists of 15 residues. Trimming stripped 0 bases from V and 4 bases from J, with 10 bases between. Germline CDR1 and CDR2: MNHNS and SASEGT.